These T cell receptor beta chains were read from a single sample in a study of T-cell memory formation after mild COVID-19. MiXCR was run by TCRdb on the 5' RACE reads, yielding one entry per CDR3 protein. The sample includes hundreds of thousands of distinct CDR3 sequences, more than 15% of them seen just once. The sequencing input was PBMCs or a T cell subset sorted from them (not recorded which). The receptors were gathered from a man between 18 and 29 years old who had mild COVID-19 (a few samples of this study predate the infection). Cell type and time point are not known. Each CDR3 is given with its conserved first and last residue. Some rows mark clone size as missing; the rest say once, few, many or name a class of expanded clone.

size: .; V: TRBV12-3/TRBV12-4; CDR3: CASREQGGNSPLHF
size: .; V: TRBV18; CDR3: CASSLPPGQGHNQPQHF
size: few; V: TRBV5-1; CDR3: CASSPSLTGDPYEQYF
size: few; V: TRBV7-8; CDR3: CASSSQGAANEKLFF
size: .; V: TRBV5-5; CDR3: CASSPAGGRTDTQYF
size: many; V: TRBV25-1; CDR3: CASSAAETQYF
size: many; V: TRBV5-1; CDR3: CASRDRQGDQETQYF
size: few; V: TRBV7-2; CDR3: CASSLPSGTSTDTQYF
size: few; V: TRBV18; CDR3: CASSPGSGDEQFF
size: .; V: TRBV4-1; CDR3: CASSQVSGDTEAFF
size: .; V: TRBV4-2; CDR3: CASSQVGASGGGYTQYF
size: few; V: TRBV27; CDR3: CASAPIGLNGYTF
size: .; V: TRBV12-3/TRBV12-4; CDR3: CASSPRDSRPPQHF
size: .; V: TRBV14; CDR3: CASSSLQRSSGNTIYF
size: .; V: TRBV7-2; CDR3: CASSLGQRREGYTF
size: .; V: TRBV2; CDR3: CASKLGGDSNQPQHF
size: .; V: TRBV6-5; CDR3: CASSYFERGENNEQFF
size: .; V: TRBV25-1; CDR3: CASARTSVNEQFF
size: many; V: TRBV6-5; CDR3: CASSYSVRTGGYTF
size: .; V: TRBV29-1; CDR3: CSVDGFYGYTF
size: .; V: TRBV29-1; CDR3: CSMTSGGASSYNEQFF
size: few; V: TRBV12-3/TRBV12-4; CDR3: CASRGTFFDGYTF
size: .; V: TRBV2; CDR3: CASSALTGHQPQHF
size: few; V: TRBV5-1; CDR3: CASRPRGAYTDTQYF
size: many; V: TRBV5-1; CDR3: CASSLVGSTADTQYF
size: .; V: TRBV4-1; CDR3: CASSQRRAGGSSYEQYF
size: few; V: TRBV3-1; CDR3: CASSPLAAGGVETQYF
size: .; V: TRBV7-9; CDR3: CASSFLFSSGVNEQYF
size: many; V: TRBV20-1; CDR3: CSARDRRNTEAFF
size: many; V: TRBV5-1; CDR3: CASRGDPFNEQYF
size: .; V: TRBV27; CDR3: CASHPQRRDTRPYTGELFF
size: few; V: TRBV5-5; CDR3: CASSLSYRVDGYTF
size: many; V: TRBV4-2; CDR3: CASSQTSGGAGELFF
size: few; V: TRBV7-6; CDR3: CASSRPFGGESEKLFF
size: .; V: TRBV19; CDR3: CASQGYTEAFF
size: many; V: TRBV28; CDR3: CASSHPWRGGSVEQFF
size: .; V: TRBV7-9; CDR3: CASSSPAGRETQYF
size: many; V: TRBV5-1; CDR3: CASSSTGTAYGYTF
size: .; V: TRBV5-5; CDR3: CASSLVATGVYEQYF
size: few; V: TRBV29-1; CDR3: CSMWTGGVETQYF
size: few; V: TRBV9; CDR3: CASSGDSADTQYF
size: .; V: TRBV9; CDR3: CASSVVGRTDTQYF
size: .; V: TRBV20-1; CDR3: CSHPRGLRYTEAFF
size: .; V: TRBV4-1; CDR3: CASSPRETDTQYF
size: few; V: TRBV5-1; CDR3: CASSGDGTARRAFF
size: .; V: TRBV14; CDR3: CASSQGARTQYF
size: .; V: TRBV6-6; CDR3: CASSLVRGDYGYTF
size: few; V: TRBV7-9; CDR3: CASSRGGNEAFF
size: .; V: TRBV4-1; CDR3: CASSQEGVGSPLHF
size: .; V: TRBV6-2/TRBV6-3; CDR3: CASNRQGTDTQYF
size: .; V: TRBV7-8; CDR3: CASSGTGGTAPHF
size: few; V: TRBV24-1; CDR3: CATSERRSSGANVLTF